The source of this T cell receptor (beta chain) is a study of vaccination effects on CD4 cells after COVID-19. Study-level findings and limits: Early post-infection timepoints were missing from the study, which also had few convalescent patients. Clones from infection and from vaccination both contracted markedly late after vaccination. Just 1 of 255 vaccine-induced clones in healthy recipients was cross-reactive.

ViraFEST assay sequencing came after antigen-specific CD4+ T cells were expanded with viral peptide pools. Having been cultured for 10 days, the cells underwent CD4+ T cell isolation. Vaccine recipients had no previous SARS-CoV-2 infection; their nucleocapsid antibodies were negative. Half-medium replacement with IL-2 medium occurred on days 3 and 7. Profiled with immunoSEQ multiplex PCR; TCRdb holds only in-frame clones, not every one. The data contain 25,000 to 30,000 clones, roughly 73% of them singletons. This CDR3 comprises 16 residues. The V gene lost 10 bases and the J gene lost 0 bases, with 16 bases spanning the gap. Germline V gene sequence: CDR1 ENHRY, CDR2 SYGVKD. This clone has more than one count but fewer than ten. The antigen is unknown.

Sequenced material: CD4+ T cells from PBMCs cultured with HCoV-NL63 spike peptides, taken before COVID-19 vaccination. The origin of this receptor is a human donor who received a COVID-19 vaccine. The chain joins TRBV10-3 to TRBJ2-6; D is undetermined. The CDR3 sequence is CATGRSWISGANVLTF. For the CDR3, the DNA is TGTGCCACCGGCAGGAGTTGGATCTCTGGGGCCAACGTCCTGACTTTC.